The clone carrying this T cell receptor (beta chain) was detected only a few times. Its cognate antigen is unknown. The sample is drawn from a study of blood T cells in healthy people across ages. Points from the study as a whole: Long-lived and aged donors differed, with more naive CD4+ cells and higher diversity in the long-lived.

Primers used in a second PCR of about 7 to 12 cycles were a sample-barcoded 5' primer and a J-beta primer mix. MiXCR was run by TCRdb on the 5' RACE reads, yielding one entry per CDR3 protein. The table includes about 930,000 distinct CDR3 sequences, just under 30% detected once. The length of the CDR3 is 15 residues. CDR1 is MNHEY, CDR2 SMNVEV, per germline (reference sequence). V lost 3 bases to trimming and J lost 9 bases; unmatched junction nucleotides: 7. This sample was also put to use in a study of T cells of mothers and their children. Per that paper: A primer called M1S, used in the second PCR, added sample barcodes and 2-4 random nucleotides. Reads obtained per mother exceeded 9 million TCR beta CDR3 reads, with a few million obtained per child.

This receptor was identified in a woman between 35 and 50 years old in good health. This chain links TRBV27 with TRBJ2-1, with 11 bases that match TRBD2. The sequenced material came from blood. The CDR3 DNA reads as TGTGCCAGCAGTTTCTTAGCGGGGGGGTCAGGTGAGCAGTTCTTC. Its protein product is CASSFLAGGSGEQFF.